These 4 T cell receptor beta chains were all obtained from the same sample, sequenced in a study of shared clonotypes between healthy human individuals. TCRdb's table, derived via immunoSEQ multiplex PCR, lists solely in-frame clones and lacks some. Among around 2,000,000 clones listed, approximately 94% were seen once. Positively selected for CCR7, the CD45RO-negative cells used as naive CD8 cells excluded terminally differentiated effector memory CD45RA+ cells. Sequences were obtained from naive CD8+ T cells sorted from blood. The receptors were gathered from a man between 18 and 35 years old in good health.

V gene TRBV28 combines with J gene TRBJ1-2, with a weak D call TRBD1 (6 bases). This CDR3 comprises 15 residues. Germline values: CDR1 MDHEN, CDR2 SYDVKM. Trimming took 3 bases from V and 4 from J, leaving 15 bases between them. CDR3 in amino acids: CASSLAGDTSYGYTF. The CDR3 nucleotides are TGTGCCAGCAGTTTGGCAGGGGATACGAGCTATGGCTACACCTTC.

The rearrangement joins TRBV4-1 to TRBJ1-1; D is undetermined. Germline lookup yields CDR1 MGHRA and CDR2 YSYEKL. The CDR3 extends over 14 amino acids. V gave up 0 bases and J gave up 7 bases, with 12 bases separating them. The CDR3 region is CASSQDASLGEAFF. DNA of the CDR3: TGCGCCAGCAGCCAAGATGCCTCTTTGGGTGAAGCTTTCTTT.

The chain joins TRBV28 to TRBJ2-1, with 7 bases aligning to TRBD2. The CDR3 extends over 19 amino acids. Germline CDR1 reads MDHEN; CDR2 reads SYDVKM. The ends lost 4 bases at V and 3 bases at J; junction bases unmatched: 18. The CDR3 DNA follows: TGTGCCAGCAGTTCCGTTCCCCTCCTGTCCGCGGGGGTCTACAATGAGCAGTTCTTC. This gives the protein CASSSVPLLSAGVYNEQFF.

This sequence joins TRBV2 and TRBJ1-1; 10 positions agree with TRBD1. Looked up from germline, CDR1 is SNHLY and CDR2 is FYNNEI. The CDR3 covers 16 residues. The V and J ends lost 5 bases and 5 bases, in that order; junction bases with no gene match: 11. CDR3: CASSHTLDRGRTEAFF. CDR3 nucleotide sequence: TGTGCCAGCAGTCATACCTTAGACAGGGGGCGGACTGAAGCTTTCTTT. Combining the CDR3 with reference TRBV2 and TRBJ1-1 gives the whole variable domain EPEVTQTPSHQVTQMGQEVILRCVPISNHLYFYWYRQILGQKVEFLVSFYNNEISEKSEIFDDQFSVERPDGSNFTLKIRSTKLEDSAMYFCASSHTLDRGRTEAFFGQGTRLTVV.